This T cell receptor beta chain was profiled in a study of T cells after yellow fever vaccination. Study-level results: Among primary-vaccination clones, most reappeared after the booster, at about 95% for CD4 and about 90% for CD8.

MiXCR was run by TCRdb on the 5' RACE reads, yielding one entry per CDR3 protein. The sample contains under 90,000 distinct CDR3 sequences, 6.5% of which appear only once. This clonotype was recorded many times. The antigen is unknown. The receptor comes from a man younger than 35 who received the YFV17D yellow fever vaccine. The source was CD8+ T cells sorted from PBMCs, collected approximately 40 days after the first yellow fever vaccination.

CDR3 protein: CASSRTGGWELFF. In DNA form, the CDR3 reads TGTGCCAGCAGCCGGACAGGGGGTTGGGAGCTGTTTTTT. The gene calls are TRBV7-6 and TRBJ2-2; 10 nucleotides align to TRBD1. The CDR3 has 13 residues. CDR1 is SGHVS and CDR2 is FNYEAQ in the germline V gene. V trimming: 5 bases; J trimming: 9 bases; junction bases outside the gene matches: 3.